This T cell receptor (beta chain) was recovered during a study of T cell repertoires in cytomegalovirus infection. Whole-study findings and limits: The cumulative frequency of public TCR beta families distinguished individuals who carried CMV together with the relevant HLA.

Via MiXCR, TCRdb re-called the reads, giving one row per CDR3 protein. The sample lists approximately 140,000 distinct CDR3 sequences; roughly 25% were seen once. Notes on this clonotype: Its antigen remains unknown.

The CDR3 is made up of 17 amino acids. Per the germline V gene, CDR1 is SEHNR and CDR2 is FQNEAQ (reference sequence). The V and J ends lost 5 bases and 1 base, in that order; junction bases with no gene match: 6. This receptor was identified in a human donor in good health (CMV status not recorded). Some clones in this sample may be carry-over from other donors' samples. The rearrangement joins TRBV7-9 to TRBJ2-7; 15 bases map to TRBD2. Sequencing was done on a sample of PBMCs, sequenced either directly or after in vitro stimulation (not recorded which). The CDR3 bases are TGTGCCAGCAGCCCCGGGACTAGCGGGAGGCCGTCCTACGAGCAGTACTTC. This gives the protein CASSPGTSGRPSYEQYF.